Shown below are 17 T cell receptor beta chains from a single sample sequenced in a study of blood T cell repertoires in COVID-19. Generated by immunoSEQ multiplex PCR, the TCRdb table keeps only in-frame clones and is missing some. The data contain fewer than 600,000 clones, approximately 87% of them singletons. The sample taken for sequencing was PBMCs or T cells enriched from blood (not recorded which). These receptor sequences come from a woman between 40 and 55 years old who had recovered from COVID-19.

The chain combines TRBV24-1 with TRBJ2-3, with D possibly TRBD2 on 6 matching bases. Germline assignment: CDR1 KGHDR and CDR2 SFDVKD. The CDR3 loop spans 13 amino acids. V was shortened by 3 bases and J by 5 bases, with 8 bases between the two germline ends. In DNA form, the CDR3 reads TGTGCCACCAGTGATAGGGGAGGAGATACGCAGTATTTT. It yields the protein CATSDRGGDTQYF.

This chain uses TRBV28 with TRBJ2-1, with 13 positions matching TRBD2. The V gene's germline CDR1 is MDHEN and CDR2 SYDVKM. The CDR3 runs to 20 residues. After removal of 7 bases from V and 1 base from J, the junction contained 16 bases not matched to a gene. The CDR3 sequence: CASTRRPGLAGSGSYNEQFF. The CDR3 region has the DNA TGTGCCAGCACCCGACGGCCGGGACTAGCGGGAAGTGGATCCTACAATGAGCAGTTCTTC.

J is TRBJ1-5 and V is TRBV10-2; D possibly corresponds to TRBD1 (6 bases). The germline CDR1 and CDR2 sequences are WSHSY and SAAADI. This CDR3 is 16 amino acids long. The V and J ends lost 3 bases and 6 bases respectively, with 18 bases between them. DNA for the CDR3: TGCGCCAGCAGTGACCGAAGGCCAGGGGTGTCTCAGCCCCAGCATTTT. Protein: CASSDRRPGVSQPQHF.

The CDR3 here is CASSFQGAEAFF. DNA of the CDR3: TGTGCCAGCAGTTTTCAGGGCGCTGAAGCTTTCTTT. The V and J genes are TRBV6-5 and TRBJ1-1; D is possibly TRBD1 (5 bases). Germline assignment: CDR1 MNHEY and CDR2 SVGAGI. This CDR3 is built from 12 residues. V was trimmed by 4 bases and J by 6 bases, leaving 9 bases between them.

The CDR3 nucleotides read TGTGCCACCAGTGAGCAACAGGGGGGGAATCAGCCCCAGCATTTT. This codes for CATSEQQGGNQPQHF. V gene TRBV24-1 combines with J gene TRBJ1-5; TRBD1 matches at 8 bases. This CDR3 contains 15 residues. Germline V gene lookup returns CDR1 KGHDR and CDR2 SFDVKD. The trim removed 4 bases at V and 4 bases at J, leaving 5 bases unmatched.

The genes are TRBV4-2 and TRBJ2-7, with D hard to call. CDR1 is LGHNA, CDR2 YNFKEQ, per germline. The CDR3 is 16 amino acids. The V end lost 0 bases, the J end lost 1 base, and 13 bases lay between the germline ends. The CDR3 region is CASSQEVRVGSYEQYF. In nucleotides, the CDR3 is TGTGCCAGCAGCCAAGAAGTTCGCGTCGGTTCCTACGAGCAGTACTTC.

The chain carries TRBV5-8 and TRBJ1-2; TRBD1 matches 8 bases. CDR1 is SGHTS, CDR2 YDEGEE, per germline. This CDR3 comprises 15 residues. J lost 4 bases, V lost 1 base, and 6 bases had no gene match. The CDR3 region has the DNA TGTGCCAGCAGCTTGCCTGGACAGGGTATCTATGGCTACACCTTC. Translation gives CASSLPGQGIYGYTF.

This chain connects TRBV3-1 (or the pseudogene TRBV3-2) to TRBJ2-7, with D perhaps matching TRBD1 (6 bases). V lost 4 bases and J 0 bases, leaving 19 bases between the germline ends. The germline CDR1 and CDR2 sequences are LGHDT and YNNKEL (reference sequence). The CDR3 runs 17 residues. The CDR3 nucleotides are TGTGCCAGCAGCCGCAATTCAGGGGTGATCAGCTCCTACGAGCAGTACTTC. Its translation: CASSRNSGVISSYEQYF.

CDR3 protein: CASSLDRGRGQPQHF. CDR3 DNA: TGTGCCAGCAGTCTTGACAGGGGTAGAGGGCAGCCCCAGCATTTT. The chain uses TRBV6-5 and TRBJ1-5; TRBD1 matches 8 bases. CDR3 length: 15 residues. CDR1 is MNHEY, CDR2 SVGAGI, per germline. V trimming: 5 bases; J trimming: 7 bases; junction bases outside the gene matches: 10.

This clone was counted between two and nine times. The rearrangement uses TRBV7-9 and TRBJ2-7; D is uncertain. The CDR3 has 11 residues. The ends were cut back, 1 base at V and 7 bases at J, with 5 bases in the middle. Germline V gives CDR1 SEHNR, CDR2 FQNEAQ (reference sequence). The CDR3 DNA sequence: TGTGCCAGCAGCTTAGGAGTGGAGCAGTACTTC. This sequence encodes CASSLGVEQYF.

The chain employs TRBV15 and TRBJ2-3, with D uncertain. CDR1 and CDR2 from the germline V gene are LNHNV and YYDKDF (reference sequence). The V and J ends lost 0 bases and 0 bases respectively, with 7 bases between them. The CDR3 totals 15 residues. The CDR3 spells CATSRDLASTDTQYF. The DNA for the CDR3 is TGTGCCACCAGCAGAGATCTGGCTAGCACAGATACGCAGTATTTT.

The genes are TRBV7-2 and TRBJ2-3, with a tentative D call TRBD1 (7 bases). The V gene's germline CDR1 is SGHTA and CDR2 FQGNSA. V was clipped by 4 bases and J by 0 bases, with 11 bases between them. The CDR3 spans 15 residues. DNA for the CDR3: TGTGCCAGCAGCTGGCGGGACAGTAGCACAGATACGCAGTATTTT. It specifies CASSWRDSSTDTQYF.

V usage is TRBV30 and J usage is TRBJ1-3, with D tentatively TRBD1 (6 bases). V was shortened by 4 bases and J by 1 base, with 14 bases between the two germline ends. The germline CDR1 and CDR2 sequences are GTSNPN and SVGIG (reference sequence). The CDR3 is 15 amino acids. CDR3 DNA: TGTGCCTGGAAACAGGGAGTTCGGTCTGGAAACACCATATATTTT. Residues: CAWKQGVRSGNTIYF.

For this clone: At one boundary the junction diverges from the germline segment, which might be a read error. The V call is TRBV7-9, the J call TRBJ1-2; TRBD1 aligns across 7 bases. This CDR3 is built from 16 residues. The germline gives CDR1 SEHNR, CDR2 FQNEAQ (reference sequence). CDR3 coding DNA: TGTGCCAGCGGCTTGGCGCAGGGGGGCGGTTTTTATGGCTACACCTTC. Amino acid sequence: CASGLAQGGGFYGYTF.

The rearrangement uses TRBV9 and TRBJ2-2; no clear D gene. The CDR3 extends over 14 amino acids. Germline V gene data show CDR1 as SGDLS and CDR2 as YYNGEE. V gave up 3 bases and J gave up 3 bases, with 9 bases separating them. Here the CDR3 DNA reads TGTGCCAGCAGCGATAGACGGGACACCGGGGAGCTGTTTTTT. Its translation: CASSDRRDTGELFF.

The chain couples TRBV5-6 to TRBJ2-3, with D maybe TRBD1 (6 bases). Per the germline V gene, CDR1 is SGHDT and CDR2 is YYEEEE. Trimming took 4 bases from V and 4 from J, leaving 13 bases between them. The CDR3 extends over 14 amino acids. The CDR3 DNA is TGTGCCAGCAGCATCCAGGGGCGCGCAGATACGCAGTATTTT. It yields the protein CASSIQGRADTQYF.

The CDR3 nucleotides read TGTGCCAGCAGCACCCCCTACCAGAACACTGAAGCTTTCTTT. Translation: CASSTPYQNTEAFF. The chain joins TRBV6-2 or TRBV6-3 to TRBJ1-1; D unresolved. Trimming stripped 6 bases from V and 1 base from J, with 12 bases between. The CDR3 has 14 residues. Germline values: CDR1 MNHEY, CDR2 SVGEGT.